A single sample gave rise to the 2 T cell receptor beta chains below, sequenced in a study of T cell repertoires in ileal Crohn's disease. Using immunoSEQ multiplex PCR, the repertoire was profiled, and TCRdb retains in-frame clones only, with some absent. The sample contains 25,000 to 30,000 clones, roughly three quarters of which appear only once. The sample comprised ileal tissue. The receptors were gathered from an adult with Crohn's disease.

V and J are TRBV11-2 and TRBJ2-3; 8 nucleotides match TRBD1. Losses at the gene ends were 4 bases for V and 6 bases for J; bases not matched to a gene: 6. The CDR3 spans 14 residues. Germline lookup yields CDR1 SGHAT and CDR2 FQNNGV. The CDR3 protein is CASSSRTGTDTQYF. CDR3 nucleotide sequence: TGTGCCAGCAGCTCTCGGACAGGGACGGATACGCAGTATTTT.

The chain links TRBV29-1 to TRBJ1-4; a weak D match, TRBD1 (5 bases). The V end lost 4 bases, the J end lost 5 bases, and 17 bases lay between the germline ends. Germline V CDR1 and CDR2: SQVTM, ANQGSEA. The CDR3 runs 15 residues. The CDR3 loop reads CSVGWSLGANEKLFF. The CDR3 DNA reads TGCAGCGTTGGTTGGTCTCTAGGGGCGAATGAAAAACTGTTTTTT.